The rows below give T cell receptor beta chains drawn from one sample of a study of long-term antiretroviral therapy in people with HIV. Assay: immunoSEQ multiplex PCR; the TCRdb copy retains only in-frame clones and omits some. The repertoire holds around 28,000 clones, around nine tenths seen once, with about 3.9% in the top ten. The material sequenced was unsorted PBMCs, taken 1.8 years after starting antiretroviral therapy. Every receptor here comes from a young woman with HIV. CDR3s include the opening cysteine and the closing phenylalanine or tryptophan. The order of the fields is J gene, V gene, CDR3 protein.

TRBJ1-5 | TRBV5-4 | CASSSGGNQPQHF
TRBJ2-5 | TRBV28 | CASSYRLGGGRKTQYF
TRBJ2-2 | TRBV6-4 | CASSVELNTGELFF
TRBJ2-3 | TRBV10-1 | CASSEEGGRNTQYF
TRBJ2-7 | TRBV6-1 | CASSEEDTAYEQYF
TRBJ2-4 | TRBV15 | CATSRGGGQGQSIQYF
TRBJ1-1 | TRBV25-1 | CASSPGTGAEDTEAFF
TRBJ1-1 | TRBV28 | CASSLIVSGLRAFF
TRBJ1-3 | TRBV18 | CASSPRSAGAISGNTIYF
TRBJ2-7 | TRBV4-2 | CASRGSGRSGEQYF
TRBJ2-1 | TRBV6-1 | CASRPAGGSNEQFF
TRBJ1-3 | TRBV7-9 | CASSDRDNTIYF
TRBJ2-7 | TRBV2 | CASSHGGFDEQYF
TRBJ2-7 | TRBV9 | CASSAGLYEQYF
TRBJ2-7 | TRBV5-1 | CASSTGQGFLTQYEQYF
TRBJ1-5 | TRBV9 | CASSVTGEDNQPQHF
TRBJ2-2 | TRBV7-2 | CASSRPRETGELFF
TRBJ2-1 | TRBV28 | CASSLRLKYNEQFF
TRBJ2-6 | TRBV19 | CASIGTFSSGANVLTF
TRBJ2-7 | TRBV6-6 | CASCHRGQGVGEQYF
TRBJ1-5 | TRBV7-9 | CASSFTGSNQPQHF
TRBJ2-1 | TRBV5-4 | CASSLRRRLAGPNEQFF
TRBJ2-3 | TRBV20-1 | CSASHPQAQYF
TRBJ2-5 | TRBV18 | CASSPGRGGGAGGETQYF
TRBJ2-3 | TRBV11-2 | CASSLAVFTDTQYF
TRBJ1-1 | TRBV5-6 | CASSDPGQGLNTEAFF
TRBJ2-7 | TRBV6-1 | CASSAGQGANYEQYF
TRBJ1-1 | TRBV10-3 | CAISEQQGAGTEAFF
TRBJ2-7 | TRBV19 | CASSITSPEEQYF
TRBJ2-5 | TRBV2 | CASSVKLAGIYQETQYF
TRBJ2-7 | TRBV4-2 | CASSQEVGGKLHEQYF
TRBJ2-1 | TRBV7-3 | CASSLAGGYNEQFF
TRBJ2-4 | TRBV27 | CASSFDRDTAAKNIQYF
TRBJ2-5 | TRBV7-2 | CASSFTSVRGETQYF
TRBJ1-1 | TRBV7-6 | CASSSTVLTEAFF
TRBJ2-7 | TRBV7-9 | CASSLSDRGGHEQYF
TRBJ2-1 | TRBV10-1 | CASSVTSGRGEQFF
TRBJ1-3 | TRBV2 | CASSEDRAGGNTIYF
TRBJ2-3 | TRBV7-3 | CASSARQGGATDTQYF
TRBJ2-3 | TRBV19 | CASSTGGTDTQYF